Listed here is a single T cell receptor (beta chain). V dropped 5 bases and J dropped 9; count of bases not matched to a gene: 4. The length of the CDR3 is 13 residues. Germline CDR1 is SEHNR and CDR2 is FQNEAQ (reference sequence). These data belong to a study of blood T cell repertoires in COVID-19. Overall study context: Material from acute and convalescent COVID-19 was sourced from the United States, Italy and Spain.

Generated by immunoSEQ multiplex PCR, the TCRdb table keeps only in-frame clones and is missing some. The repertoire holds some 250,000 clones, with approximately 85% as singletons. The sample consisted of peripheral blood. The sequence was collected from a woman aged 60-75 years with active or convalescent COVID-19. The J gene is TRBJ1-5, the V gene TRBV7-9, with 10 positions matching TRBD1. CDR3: CASSETGGTPQHF. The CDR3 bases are TGTGCCAGCAGCGAGACAGGGGGCACGCCCCAGCATTTT.